This T cell receptor beta chain was obtained from a study of control samples from healthy donors and cancer patients. V gave up 1 base and J gave up 7 bases, with 16 bases separating them. The CDR3 consists of 15 residues. The germline gives CDR1 LGHDT, CDR2 YNNKEL (reference sequence). Produced via immunoSEQ multiplex PCR; TCRdb's table is partial and in-frame only. Of about 130,000 clones listed, over 75% are singletons. The rearrangement links TRBV3-1 (or the pseudogene TRBV3-2) to TRBJ1-2, with a tentative D call TRBD1 (6 bases). The sample was blood. This sequence was found in a man between 50 and 59 years old in good health. The CDR3 DNA sequence: TGTGCCAGCAGCCAAGGTGGGGGCGGAGGTGGTGGCTACACCTTC. Translated, it gives CASSQGGGGGGGYTF.